Each of the 23 T cell receptor beta chains below was sequenced from the same sample in a study of cytomegalovirus exposure and HLA in healthy donors. The primer mix had 60 Vbeta and 13 Jbeta primers. Libraries were prepared by immunoSEQ multiplex PCR; TCRdb keeps only in-frame clonotypes and omits some of them. This table has 150,000 to 200,000 clones, more than 70% appearing once. Sequencing input: PBMCs. The receptors come from a man between 60 and 75 years old in good health and CMV-seronegative.

The genes are TRBV2 and TRBJ2-7, with D unresolved. This CDR3 contains 14 residues. V was cut by 0 bases and J by 3 bases, with 9 bases left in between. Germline V gives CDR1 SNHLY, CDR2 FYNNEI. The CDR3 reads CASSEAGHDYEQYF. In DNA form, the CDR3 reads TGTGCCAGCAGTGAAGCGGGCCACGACTACGAGCAGTACTTC.

As concerns this clone: A read error may account for a junction end that differs from germline. The V and J genes are TRBV2 and TRBJ1-5; possibly TRBD1 for D (5 bases). The CDR3 runs 11 residues. Per the germline V gene, CDR1 is SNHLY and CDR2 is FYNNEI. The CDR3 DNA reads TGTGCCGGTGACTTGGGGCAGCCCCAGCACTTT. It encodes CAGDLGQPQHF. Complete variable domain (other parts from reference TRBV2 and TRBJ1-5): EPEVTQTPSHQVTQMGQEVILRCVPISNHLYFYWYRQILGQKVEFLVSFYNNEISEKSEIFDDQFSVERPDGSNFTLKIRSTKLEDSAMYFCAGDLGQPQHFGDGTRLSIL.

This clone has just a few counts. The rearrangement links TRBV28 to TRBJ2-3; TRBD1 matches at 9 bases. This CDR3 is built from 18 residues. The trim removed 2 bases at V and 3 bases at J, leaving 12 bases unmatched. Germline CDR1 MDHEN, CDR2 SYDVKM. This CDR3 reads CASSLGQRRQGVTDTQYF. The DNA of the CDR3 is TGTGCCAGCAGTTTAGGCCAGCGGAGACAGGGGGTGACAGATACGCAGTATTTT. The full variable domain, in which reference TRBV28 and TRBJ2-3 provide the parts outside the CDR3, is DVKVTQSSRYLVKRTGEKVFLECVQDMDHENMFWYRQDPGLGLRLIYFSYDVKMKEKGDIPEGYSVSREKKERFSLILESASTNQTSMYLCASSLGQRRQGVTDTQYFGPGTRLTVL.

The table lists this clone with a few counts. CDR3 bases: TGTGCCAGCAGTTACACTTCAGATACGCAGTATTTT. Protein product: CASSYTSDTQYF. The chain employs TRBV6-6 and TRBJ2-3; D gene ambiguous. Per germline, CDR1 MNHNY and CDR2 SVGAGI (reference sequence). This CDR3 has 12 residues. V lost 2 bases and J lost 4, with 4 bases in between.

The chain combines TRBV6-5 with TRBJ2-7, with D possibly TRBD1 on 5 matching bases. V was shortened by 0 bases and J by 2 bases, with 8 bases between the two germline ends. The CDR3 is 14 residues long. From germline, CDR1 is MNHEY and CDR2 SVGAGI. This CDR3 reads CASSYSGRAYEQYF. The CDR3 bases are TGTGCCAGCAGTTACTCGGGCAGGGCCTACGAGCAGTACTTC.

Points on this clone: Other DNA sequences from this sample encode an identical CDR3 as well. The chain carries TRBV30 and TRBJ2-3, with D tentatively TRBD2 (6 bases). The germline gives CDR1 GTSNPN, CDR2 SVGIG (reference sequence). The CDR3 sequence is 15 residues long. With 0 bases removed from V and 0 bases from J, the gap between germline ends came to 10 bases. CDR3 residues: CAWSVLAGSTDTQYF. Written as DNA, the CDR3 is TGTGCCTGGAGTGTACTGGCGGGGAGCACAGATACGCAGTATTTT.

In nucleotides, the CDR3 is TGTGCCTGGGCCTCCGGGACACTTTATAGCAATCAGCCCCAGCATTTT. Its translation: CAWASGTLYSNQPQHF. The rearrangement joins TRBV30 to TRBJ1-5; possibly TRBD1 for D (6 bases). Germline lookup yields CDR1 GTSNPN and CDR2 SVGIG (reference sequence). Trimming pared 5 bases from V and 0 bases from J, leaving 17 bases between. This CDR3 spans 16 amino acids.

This clone was seen more than once but under ten times. The gene calls are TRBV30 and TRBJ1-1; 7 bases line up with TRBD1. There are 16 residues in the CDR3. J was trimmed by 4 bases and V by 1 base; bases with no gene match: 12. The germline V gene has CDR1 GTSNPN and CDR2 SVGIG (reference sequence). The CDR3: CAWSDHPQGLGTEAFF. In DNA form, the CDR3 reads TGTGCCTGGAGTGACCACCCACAGGGGCTGGGCACTGAAGCTTTCTTT.

The chain is built from TRBV5-1 and TRBJ2-5, with D tentatively TRBD2 (6 bases). The CDR3 loop spans 15 amino acids. V was shortened by 4 bases and J by 1 base, with 14 bases between the two germline ends. CDR1 SGHRS and CDR2 YFSETQ come from the germline V gene. The CDR3 DNA sequence: TGCGCCAGCAGCCAAGGACCGGGAGTCCAAGAGACCCAGTACTTC. It yields the protein CASSQGPGVQETQYF.

About this clone itself: Other DNA sequences in this specimen translate into the identical CDR3. The V call is TRBV18, the J call TRBJ2-7; the D gene is possibly TRBD2 (6 bases). The CDR3 is 15 residues long. Germline V gene data show CDR1 as KGHSH and CDR2 as LQKENI. V was clipped by 0 bases and J by 2 bases, with 11 bases between them. The DNA of the CDR3 is TGTGCCAGCTCACCACCTGGGACGGGGGCCTACGAGCAGTACTTC. It translates to CASSPPGTGAYEQYF.

The chain links TRBV7-3 to TRBJ1-6; D may be TRBD1 (6 bases). The length of the CDR3 is 16 residues. V was clipped by 1 base and J by 6 bases, with 13 bases between them. The germline gives CDR1 SGHTA, CDR2 FQGTGA. The CDR3 nucleotides are TGTGCCAGCAGCTTAATGGCGGGGGCGCTTAATTCACCCCTCCACTTT. It translates to CASSLMAGALNSPLHF.

The chain uses TRBV4-2 and TRBJ2-5; 9 bases are a match to TRBD2. V lost 0 bases to trimming and J lost 11 bases; unmatched junction nucleotides: 13. The V gene's germline CDR1 is LGHNA and CDR2 YNFKEQ. The CDR3 is 16 amino acids. CDR3 sequence (DNA): TGTGCCAGCAGCCAAGACAGGCGCGGGGGGGCCCGGGAGCAGTACTTC. Its translation is CASSQDRRGGAREQYF.

This rearrangement joins TRBV6-6 to TRBJ2-2, with D possibly matching TRBD2 (6 bases). The V end was cut by 6 bases, the J end by 1 base, with 6 bases between. Germline V gene data show CDR1 as MNHNY and CDR2 as SVGAGI (reference sequence). The CDR3 is 13 amino acids. The DNA for the CDR3 is TGTGCCAGCAGCGGGGGGAACACCGGGGAGCTGTTTTTT. This gives the protein CASSGGNTGELFF.

The CDR3 DNA sequence: TGTGCCAGTAATCCTAGCGGGTCTAGCTCCTACAATGAGCAGTTCTTC. Translated, it gives CASNPSGSSSYNEQFF. This chain connects TRBV19 to TRBJ2-1, with 8 bases identical to TRBD2. The junction had 8 bases not matched to a gene; V was cut back by 7 bases and J by 0 bases. The CDR3 is made up of 16 amino acids. CDR1 is LNHDA, CDR2 SQIVND, per germline (reference sequence).

The chain uses TRBV4-1 and TRBJ2-3; 12 bases align to TRBD2. The CDR3 is 17 residues long. In germline, CDR1 is MGHRA, CDR2 YSYEKL. Germline trimming cut 1 base from V and 0 bases from J; bases unmatched to any gene: 2. CDR3 loop: CASSQVTSGGSTDTQYF. CDR3 in DNA: TGCGCCAGCAGCCAAGTTACTAGCGGGGGGAGCACAGATACGCAGTATTTT.

This clone was observed a few times. This chain links TRBV6-6 with TRBJ1-2, with D possibly matching TRBD1 (5 bases). The CDR3 has 16 amino acids. Germline lookup yields CDR1 MNHNY and CDR2 SVGAGI (reference sequence). Between the trimmed V and J ends, which lost 0 bases and 4 bases, there was a span of 15 bases. The CDR3 DNA sequence: TGTGCCAGCAGTTACTCGATTCAGGGTTCGGGCTATGGCTACACCTTC. It is translated as CASSYSIQGSGYGYTF.

This clone was observed a few times. This rearrangement joins TRBV19 to TRBJ2-7; D possibly corresponds to TRBD1 (6 bases). With 3 bases removed from V and 3 bases from J, the gap between germline ends came to 15 bases. The CDR3 sequence is 15 residues long. Germline V lookup: CDR1 LNHDA, CDR2 SQIVND (reference sequence). The CDR3 nucleotides read TGTGCCAGTAGTATGTGGGGCAGGGGCGACTACGAGCAGTACTTC. This encodes CASSMWGRGDYEQYF.

The chain employs TRBV11-3 and TRBJ2-1, with 10 bases fitting TRBD2. Per germline, CDR1 SGHNT and CDR2 YENEEA. The CDR3 spans 17 residues. V lost 6 bases and J lost 2; bases outside the gene matches: 10. For the CDR3, the DNA is TGTGCCAGCAGGCGGGATAGCGGGAGGCCCCCCTACAATGAGCAGTTCTTC. It translates to CASRRDSGRPPYNEQFF. Using reference TRBV11-3 and TRBJ2-1 for the parts outside the CDR3, the full variable domain is EAGVVQSPRYKIIEKKQPVAFWCNPISGHNTLYWYLQNLGQGPELLIRYENEEAVDDSQLPKDRFSAERLKGVDSTLKIQPAELGDSAVYLCASRRDSGRPPYNEQFFGPGTRLTVL.

The chain combines TRBV19 with TRBJ1-5; 8 bases are a match to TRBD1. The CDR3 sequence is 16 residues long. V gave up 3 bases and J gave up 2 bases; unmatched junction bases: 6. The germline CDR1 and CDR2 sequences are LNHDA and SQIVND (reference sequence). CDR3: CASSIRTGSRNQPQHF. In DNA form, the CDR3 reads TGTGCCAGTAGTATCCGGACAGGGTCTCGCAATCAGCCCCAGCATTTT.

The genes are TRBV7-2 and TRBJ1-2; 7 positions agree with TRBD1. The V gene end was trimmed by 1 base and the J gene end by 8 bases; junction bases not matched to a gene: 10. This CDR3 has 15 amino acids. CDR1 SGHTA and CDR2 FQGNSA come from the germline V gene. The CDR3 sequence is CASSLDEGASWGYTF. The CDR3 nucleotides are TGTGCCAGCAGCTTAGATGAGGGGGCAAGTTGGGGCTACACCTTC.

The chain recombines TRBV27 with TRBJ2-2; 7 bases line up with TRBD1. CDR3 length: 15 residues. Germline V lookup: CDR1 MNHEY, CDR2 SMNVEV (reference sequence). Losses at the gene ends were 4 bases for V and 5 bases for J; bases not matched to a gene: 7. CDR3 DNA: TGTGCCAGCAGTTCATCCGGGACAGCTACCGGGGAGCTGTTTTTT. Translated: CASSSSGTATGELFF.

V and J are TRBV7-3 and TRBJ2-4; 10 bases match TRBD1. Germline V gives CDR1 SGHTA, CDR2 FQGTGA. The CDR3 runs 15 residues. After removal of 2 bases from V and 6 bases from J, the junction contained 4 bases not matched to a gene. In DNA form, the CDR3 reads TGTGCCAGCAGCTTACAGGGACAGGGGACAAACATTCAGTACTTC. Protein: CASSLQGQGTNIQYF.

This chain links TRBV7-9 with TRBJ1-5; 7 bases are a match to TRBD1. The CDR3 totals 13 residues. V was pared by 1 base and J by 11 bases, with 5 bases of the junction left unmatched. Germline CDR1 is SEHNR and CDR2 is FQNEAQ (reference sequence). This CDR3 is CASSLGTGDSQHF. CDR3 nucleotides: TGTGCCAGCAGCTTAGGAACAGGGGATTCCCAGCATTTT.